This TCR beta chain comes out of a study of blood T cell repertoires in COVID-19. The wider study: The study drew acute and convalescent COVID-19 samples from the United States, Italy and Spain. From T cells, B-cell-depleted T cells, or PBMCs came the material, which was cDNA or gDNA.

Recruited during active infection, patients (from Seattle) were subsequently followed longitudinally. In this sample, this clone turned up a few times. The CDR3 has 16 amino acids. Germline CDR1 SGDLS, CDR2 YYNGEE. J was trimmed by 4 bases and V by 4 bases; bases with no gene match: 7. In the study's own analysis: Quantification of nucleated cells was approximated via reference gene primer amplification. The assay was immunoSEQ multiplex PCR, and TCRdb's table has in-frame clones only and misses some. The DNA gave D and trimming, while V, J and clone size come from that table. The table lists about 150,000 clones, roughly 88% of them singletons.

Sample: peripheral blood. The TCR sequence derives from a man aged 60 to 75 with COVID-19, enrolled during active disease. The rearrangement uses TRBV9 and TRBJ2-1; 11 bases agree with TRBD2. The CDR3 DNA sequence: TGTGCCAGCAGCCCCCGGGGGACTAGCGGTTACAATGAGCAGTTCTTC. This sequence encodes CASSPRGTSGYNEQFF. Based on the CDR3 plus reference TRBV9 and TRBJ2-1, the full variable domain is DSGVTQTPKHLITATGQRVTLRCSPRSGDLSVYWYQQSLDQGLQFLIQYYNGEERAKGNILERFSAQQFPDLHSELNLSSLELGDSALYFCASSPRGTSGYNEQFFGPGTRLTVL.